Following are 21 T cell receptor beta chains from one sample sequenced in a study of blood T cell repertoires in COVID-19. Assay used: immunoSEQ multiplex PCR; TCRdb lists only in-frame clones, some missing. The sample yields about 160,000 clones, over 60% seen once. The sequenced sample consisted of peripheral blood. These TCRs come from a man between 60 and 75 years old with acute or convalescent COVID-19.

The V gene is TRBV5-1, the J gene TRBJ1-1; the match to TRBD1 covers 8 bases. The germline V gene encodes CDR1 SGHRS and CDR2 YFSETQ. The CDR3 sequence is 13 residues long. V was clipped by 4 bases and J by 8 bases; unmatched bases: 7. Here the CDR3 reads CASSVETGAEAFF. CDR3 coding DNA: TGCGCCAGCAGCGTGGAGACAGGGGCCGAAGCTTTCTTT.

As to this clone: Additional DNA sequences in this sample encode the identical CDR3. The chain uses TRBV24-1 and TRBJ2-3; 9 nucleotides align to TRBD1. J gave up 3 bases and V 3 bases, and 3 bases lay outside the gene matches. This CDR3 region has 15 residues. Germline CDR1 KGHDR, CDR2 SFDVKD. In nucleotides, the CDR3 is TGTGCCACCAGTGATCTGACAGGGGGAACAGATACGCAGTATTTT. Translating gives CATSDLTGGTDTQYF.

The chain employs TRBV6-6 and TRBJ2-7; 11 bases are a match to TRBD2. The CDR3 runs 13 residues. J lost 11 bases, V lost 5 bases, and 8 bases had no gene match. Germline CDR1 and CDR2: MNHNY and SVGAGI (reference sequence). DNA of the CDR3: TGTGCCAGCAGTCCAGAACTAGCGGGGGTCGAGTACTTC. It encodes CASSPELAGVEYF.

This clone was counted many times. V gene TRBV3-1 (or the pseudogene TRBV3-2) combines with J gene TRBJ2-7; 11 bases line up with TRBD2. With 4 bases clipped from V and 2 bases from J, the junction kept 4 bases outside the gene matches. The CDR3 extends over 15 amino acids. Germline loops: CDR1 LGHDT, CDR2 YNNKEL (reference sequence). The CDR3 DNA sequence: TGTGCCAGCAGCCCCGCTAGCGGGGGGACCTACGAGCAGTACTTC. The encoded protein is CASSPASGGTYEQYF.

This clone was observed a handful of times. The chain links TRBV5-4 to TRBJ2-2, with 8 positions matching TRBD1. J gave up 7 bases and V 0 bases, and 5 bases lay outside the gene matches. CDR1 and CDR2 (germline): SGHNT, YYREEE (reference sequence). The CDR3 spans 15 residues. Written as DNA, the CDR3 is TGTGCCAGCAGCTTGGGGCAGGGGGCTGTCGGGGAGCTGTTTTTT. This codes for CASSLGQGAVGELFF.

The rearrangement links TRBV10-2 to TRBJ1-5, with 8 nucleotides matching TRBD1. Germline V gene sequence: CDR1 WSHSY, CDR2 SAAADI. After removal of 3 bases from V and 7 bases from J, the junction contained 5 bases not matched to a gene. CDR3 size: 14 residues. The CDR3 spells CASSDTGGGQPQHF. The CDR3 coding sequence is TGCGCCAGCAGTGATACAGGGGGTGGGCAGCCCCAGCATTTT.

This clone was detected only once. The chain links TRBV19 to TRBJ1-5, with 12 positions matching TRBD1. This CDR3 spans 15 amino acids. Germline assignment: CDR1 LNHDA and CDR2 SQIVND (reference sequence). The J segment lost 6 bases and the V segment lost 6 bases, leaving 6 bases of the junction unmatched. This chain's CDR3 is CASRRDRGQRQPQHF. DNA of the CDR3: TGTGCCAGTAGAAGGGACAGGGGGCAGCGTCAGCCCCAGCATTTT.

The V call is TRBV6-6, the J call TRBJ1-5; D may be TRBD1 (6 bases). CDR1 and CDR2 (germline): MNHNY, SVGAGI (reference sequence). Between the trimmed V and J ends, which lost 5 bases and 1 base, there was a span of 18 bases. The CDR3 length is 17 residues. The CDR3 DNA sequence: TGTGCCAGCAGTCAAAGAGGGGCAGGGGTGAGCAATCAGCCCCAGCATTTT. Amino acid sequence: CASSQRGAGVSNQPQHF.

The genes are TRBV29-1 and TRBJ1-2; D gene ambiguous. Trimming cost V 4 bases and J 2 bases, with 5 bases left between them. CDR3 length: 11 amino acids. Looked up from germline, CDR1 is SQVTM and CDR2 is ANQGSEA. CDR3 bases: TGCAGCGTTGCCGGGAACTATGGCTACACCTTC. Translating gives CSVAGNYGYTF.

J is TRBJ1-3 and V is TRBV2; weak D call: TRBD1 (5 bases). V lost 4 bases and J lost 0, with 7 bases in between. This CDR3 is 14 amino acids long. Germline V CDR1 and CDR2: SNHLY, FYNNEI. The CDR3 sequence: CASSVGGSGNTIYF. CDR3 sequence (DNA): TGTGCCAGCAGTGTCGGGGGCTCTGGAAACACCATATATTTT.

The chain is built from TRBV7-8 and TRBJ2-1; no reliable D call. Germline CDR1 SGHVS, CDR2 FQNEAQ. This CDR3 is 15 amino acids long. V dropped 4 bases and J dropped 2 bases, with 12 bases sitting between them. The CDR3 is CASSSSPQTYNEQFF. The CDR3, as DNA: TGTGCCAGCAGCTCCAGTCCACAAACCTACAATGAGCAGTTCTTC.

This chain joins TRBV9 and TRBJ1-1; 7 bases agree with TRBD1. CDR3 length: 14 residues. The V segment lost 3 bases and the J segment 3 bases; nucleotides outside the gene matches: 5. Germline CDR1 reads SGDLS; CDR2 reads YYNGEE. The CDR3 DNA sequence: TGTGCCAGCAGCGCCACAACAGGGGACACTGAAGCTTTCTTT. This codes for CASSATTGDTEAFF.

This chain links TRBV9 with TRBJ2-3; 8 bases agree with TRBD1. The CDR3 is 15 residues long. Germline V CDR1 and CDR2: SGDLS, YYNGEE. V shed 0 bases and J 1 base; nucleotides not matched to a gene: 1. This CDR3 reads CASSVAGQGTDTQYF. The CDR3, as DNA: TGTGCCAGCAGCGTAGCGGGACAGGGCACAGATACGCAGTATTTT. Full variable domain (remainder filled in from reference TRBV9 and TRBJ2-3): DSGVTQTPKHLITATGQRVTLRCSPRSGDLSVYWYQQSLDQGLQFLIQYYNGEERAKGNILERFSAQQFPDLHSELNLSSLELGDSALYFCASSVAGQGTDTQYFGPGTRLTVL.

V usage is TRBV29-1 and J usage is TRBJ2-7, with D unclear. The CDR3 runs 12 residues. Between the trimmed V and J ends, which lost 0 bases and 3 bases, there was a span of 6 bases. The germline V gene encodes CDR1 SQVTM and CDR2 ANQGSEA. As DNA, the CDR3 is TGCAGCGTTGAAGAGCAGGACTACGAGCAGTACTTC. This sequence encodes CSVEEQDYEQYF.

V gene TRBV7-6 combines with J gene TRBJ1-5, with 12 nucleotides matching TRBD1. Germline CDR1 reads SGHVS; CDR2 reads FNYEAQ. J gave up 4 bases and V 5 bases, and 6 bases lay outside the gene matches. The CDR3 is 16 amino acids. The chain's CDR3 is CASSAGTGGTNQPQHF. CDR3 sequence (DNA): TGTGCCAGCAGCGCCGGGACAGGGGGCACGAATCAGCCCCAGCATTTT.

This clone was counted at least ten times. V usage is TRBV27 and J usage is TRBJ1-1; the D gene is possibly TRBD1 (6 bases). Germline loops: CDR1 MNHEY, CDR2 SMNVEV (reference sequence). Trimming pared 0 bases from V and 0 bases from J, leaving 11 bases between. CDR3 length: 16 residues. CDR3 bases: TGTGCCAGCAGTTTATCTTGGGGGACAATGAACACTGAAGCTTTCTTT. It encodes CASSLSWGTMNTEAFF.

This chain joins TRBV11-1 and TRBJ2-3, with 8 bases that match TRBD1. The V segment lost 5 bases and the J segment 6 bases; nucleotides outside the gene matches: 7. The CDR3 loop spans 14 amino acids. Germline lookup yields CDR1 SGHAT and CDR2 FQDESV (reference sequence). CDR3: CASSPGQGEDTQYF. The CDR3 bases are TGTGCCAGCAGCCCAGGACAGGGCGAGGATACGCAGTATTTT.

The CDR3 is CASSEAGGTDNYGYTF. In DNA, the CDR3 is TGTGCCAGCAGTGAAGCGGGGGGGACGGATAACTATGGCTACACCTTC. This chain connects TRBV2 to TRBJ1-2; TRBD1 might be the D (5 bases). The germline V gene has CDR1 SNHLY and CDR2 FYNNEI. Trimming removed 0 bases from V and 1 base from J, with 12 bases in between. This CDR3 region has 16 residues. The variable domain in full, completed from reference TRBV2 and TRBJ1-2, reads EPEVTQTPSHQVTQMGQEVILRCVPISNHLYFYWYRQILGQKVEFLVSFYNNEISEKSEIFDDQFSVERPDGSNFTLKIRSTKLEDSAMYFCASSEAGGTDNYGYTFGSGTRLTVV.

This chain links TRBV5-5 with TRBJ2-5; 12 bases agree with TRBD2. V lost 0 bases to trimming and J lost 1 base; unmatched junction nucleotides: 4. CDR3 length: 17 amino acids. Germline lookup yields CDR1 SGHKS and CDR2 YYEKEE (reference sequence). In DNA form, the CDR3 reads TGTGCCAGCAGCTTGGGACTAGCGGGGGTCCTCCAAGAGACCCAGTACTTC. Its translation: CASSLGLAGVLQETQYF.

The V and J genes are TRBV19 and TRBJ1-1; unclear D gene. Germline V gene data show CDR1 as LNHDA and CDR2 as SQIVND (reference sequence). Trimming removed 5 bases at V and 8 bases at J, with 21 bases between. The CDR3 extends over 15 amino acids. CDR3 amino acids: CASSAAPGGRGEAFF. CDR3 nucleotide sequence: TGTGCCAGTAGTGCCGCTCCAGGAGGGCGGGGAGAAGCTTTCTTT.

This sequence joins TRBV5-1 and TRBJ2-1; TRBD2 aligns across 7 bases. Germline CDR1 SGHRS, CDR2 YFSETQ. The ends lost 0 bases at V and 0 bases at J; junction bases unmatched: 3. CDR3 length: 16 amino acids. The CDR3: CASSLASGSSYNEQFF. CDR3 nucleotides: TGCGCCAGCAGCTTGGCTAGCGGAAGCTCCTACAATGAGCAGTTCTTC.